The 12 T cell receptor beta chains below all came from one sample that was sequenced in a study of blood T cells in healthy people across ages. Then a second PCR, running about 6 to 12 cycles, was carried out with a sample-barcoded 5' primer and a J-beta primer mix. A single record per CDR3 protein comes from TCRdb applying MiXCR to the 5' RACE reads. The data hold hundreds of thousands of distinct CDR3 sequences, with about 61% observed a single time. Source material: blood. The receptors originated from a man aged 35 to 55 in good health.

The chain employs TRBV4-3 and TRBJ1-2; D call uncertain. Germline V lookup: CDR1 LGHNA, CDR2 YSLEER. The CDR3 spans 13 residues. V lost 1 base and J lost 1, with 4 bases in between. CDR3 in amino acids: CASSQVHNYGYTF. The CDR3 DNA follows: TGCGCCAGCAGCCAAGTCCATAACTATGGCTACACCTTC.

This clonotype has just a few counts. This chain uses TRBV7-2 with TRBJ2-3; TRBD2 is a possible D gene (5 bases). Germline CDR1 SGHTA, CDR2 FQGNSA. There are 13 residues in the CDR3. V was pared by 5 bases and J by 4 bases, with 10 bases between. The CDR3 sequence: CASSGRSADTQYF. CDR3 bases: TGTGCCAGCAGCGGACGTAGCGCAGATACGCAGTATTTT.

This clonotype was seen only a few times. J is TRBJ2-1 and V is TRBV4-1, with 10 nucleotides matching TRBD2. Unmatched junction bases numbered 5, after V lost 4 bases and J lost 2 bases. CDR3 size: 16 residues. CDR1 and CDR2 from the germline V gene are MGHRA and YSYEKL. The CDR3 is CASSLTSGATYNEQFF. CDR3 bases: TGCGCCAGCAGCCTTACTAGCGGGGCTACCTACAATGAGCAGTTCTTC.

This clonotype has only one observation. The rearrangement joins TRBV5-4 to TRBJ2-7; 8 nucleotides line up with TRBD1. The junction had 4 bases not matched to a gene; V was cut back by 7 bases and J by 1 base. Germline values: CDR1 SGHNT, CDR2 YYREEE (reference sequence). The CDR3 consists of 13 residues. CDR3: CASGQGPSYEQYF. Written as DNA, the CDR3 is TGTGCCAGCGGACAGGGACCTTCCTACGAGCAGTACTTC.

This chain links TRBV6-1 with TRBJ2-7, with TRBD2 matching 10 bases. This CDR3 region has 17 residues. Trimming at V came to 4 bases and at J to 2 bases, leaving 11 bases not matched to a gene. Looked up from germline, CDR1 is MNHNS and CDR2 is SASEGT. The CDR3 spells CASSGTSASGSPYEQYF. For the CDR3, the DNA is TGTGCCAGCAGTGGGACGTCGGCTAGCGGGAGCCCCTACGAGCAGTACTTC.

V usage is TRBV27 and J usage is TRBJ1-4; no clear D. V lost 5 bases and J 5 bases, leaving 15 bases between the germline ends. Looked up from germline, CDR1 is MNHEY and CDR2 is SMNVEV (reference sequence). The CDR3 contains 15 residues. The CDR3 nucleotides read TGTGCCAGCAGTCAACTGACAAGGCGCAATGAAAAACTGTTTTTT. Its protein is CASSQLTRRNEKLFF. Complete variable domain (other parts from reference TRBV27 and TRBJ1-4): EAQVTQNPRYLITVTGKKLTVTCSQNMNHEYMSWYRQDPGLGLRQIYYSMNVEVTDKGDVPEGYKVSRKEKRNFPLILESPSPNQTSLYFCASSQLTRRNEKLFFGSGTQLSVL.

The J gene is TRBJ2-1, the V gene TRBV12-3 or TRBV12-4, with TRBD2 matching over 8 bases. With V trimmed by 6 bases and J by 8 bases, 12 bases remained unmatched. The CDR3 loop spans 15 amino acids. CDR3 region: CASSPRLARADEQFF. The CDR3 coding sequence is TGTGCCAGCAGCCCCCGACTAGCGCGTGCCGATGAGCAGTTCTTC.

A few counts support this clonotype. This sequence joins TRBV4-1 and TRBJ1-2; possible D gene TRBD1, 6 bases. The CDR3 is 15 amino acids. Germline-derived CDR1 and CDR2 are MGHRA and YSYEKL. V lost 3 bases and J lost 3, with 14 bases in between. The CDR3 is CASSQAGGGYYGYTF. Written as DNA, the CDR3 is TGCGCCAGCAGCCAGGCCGGGGGCGGCTACTATGGCTACACCTTC.

CDR3 sequence (DNA): TGCAGTGCTAGAGGCTCTAGCGGGGGCTCCTACAATGAGCAGTTCTTC. It translates to CSARGSSGGSYNEQFF. The V call is TRBV20-1, the J call TRBJ2-1; 10 bases line up with TRBD2. The junction had 3 bases not matched to a gene; V was cut back by 1 base and J by 0 bases. The CDR3 runs to 16 residues. Germline V gene data show CDR1 as DFQATT and CDR2 as SNEGSKA (reference sequence).

The chain uses TRBV12-3 or TRBV12-4 and TRBJ1-5, with D maybe TRBD1 (5 bases). The CDR3 length is 14 residues. V was cut by 5 bases and J by 7 bases, with 15 bases left in between. The CDR3 loop reads CASSPTRGTQPQHF. CDR3 nucleotides: TGTGCCAGCAGTCCTACTAGGGGAACCCAGCCCCAGCATTTT.

V and J are TRBV20-1 and TRBJ2-5, with D possibly matching TRBD2 (6 bases). The DNA end lines up better with TRBJ2-7; the J call may be wrong. Germline CDR1 reads DFQATT; CDR2 reads SNEGSKA (reference sequence). The CDR3 extends over 15 amino acids. The CDR3, as DNA: TGCAGTGCTAGACCTGCCTCTGCGGGGATATACGAGCAGTACTTC. This codes for CSARPASAGIYEQYF.

The chain combines TRBV27 with TRBJ2-1; the match to TRBD2 covers 13 bases. The CDR3 extends over 19 amino acids. The trim removed 6 bases at V and 4 bases at J, leaving 15 bases unmatched. Germline V gene sequence: CDR1 MNHEY, CDR2 SMNVEV (reference sequence). The CDR3 bases are TGTGCCAGCAGCTCTAAACCCGGGACTAGCGGGGTTAGGTACAATGAGCAGTTCTTC. It translates to CASSSKPGTSGVRYNEQFF.